This TCR beta chain was obtained from a study of T cell repertoires in cytomegalovirus infection. TCRdb itself ran the reads through MiXCR, one entry per CDR3 protein. The table records under 200,000 distinct CDR3 sequences, roughly 22% of them present only once. This clonotype was seen repeatedly, ten times or more. The antigen is unknown. This TCR was sampled from a human donor in good health (CMV status not recorded). Some clones in this sample may be carry-over from other donors' samples. The source was CD8+ T cells from cultured PBMCs, collected from culture after CMV antigen stimulation.

As DNA, the CDR3 is TGCAGCGTCGCCTCAGGGGTCTCTGGAAACACCATATATTTT. It codes for CSVASGVSGNTIYF. The chain links TRBV29-1 to TRBJ1-3; D may be TRBD1 (6 bases). V lost 6 bases, J lost 0 bases, and 12 bases lay in between. CDR3 length equals 14 residues. Germline assignment: CDR1 SQVTM and CDR2 ANQGSEA.